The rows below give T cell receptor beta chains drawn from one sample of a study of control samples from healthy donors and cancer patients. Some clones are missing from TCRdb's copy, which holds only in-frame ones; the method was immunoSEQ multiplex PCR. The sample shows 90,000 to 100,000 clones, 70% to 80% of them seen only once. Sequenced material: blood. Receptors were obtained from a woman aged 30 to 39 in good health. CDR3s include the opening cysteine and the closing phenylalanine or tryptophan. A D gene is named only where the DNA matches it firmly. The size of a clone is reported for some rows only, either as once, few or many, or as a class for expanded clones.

CDR3: CATLSYTGELFF; DNA: TGTGCCACTTTGTCCTACACCGGGGAGCTGTTTTTT; D: .; size: few; J: TRBJ2-2; V: TRBV24-1
CDR3: CATSRGDSNTEAFF; DNA: TGTGCCACCAGCAGAGGGGACTCGAACACTGAAGCTTTCTTT; D: .; size: .; J: TRBJ1-1; V: TRBV15
CDR3: CASSQVDRYEQYF; DNA: TGTGCCAGCAGCCAAGTGGACCGCTACGAGCAGTACTTC; D: .; size: once; J: TRBJ2-7; V: TRBV3-1/TRBV3-2
CDR3: CASSQGIAPETQYF; DNA: TGTGCCAGCAGCCAAGGGATAGCCCCAGAGACCCAGTACTTC; D: .; size: once; J: TRBJ2-5; V: TRBV4-2
CDR3: CASSPSAVWPTGELFF; DNA: TGTGCCAGTAGTCCTTCAGCGGTTTGGCCCACCGGGGAGCTGTTTTTT; D: .; size: .; J: TRBJ2-2; V: TRBV19
CDR3: CASSLSFYSEQYF; DNA: TGTGCCAGCAGTCTATCCTTCTACTCCGAGCAGTACTTC; D: .; size: .; J: TRBJ2-7; V: TRBV27
CDR3: CASSPTSGTMNTEAFF; DNA: TGTGCCAGCTCACCGACTAGTGGGACAATGAACACTGAAGCTTTCTTT; D: .; size: .; J: TRBJ1-1; V: TRBV18
CDR3: CASGLVNRGYTF; DNA: TGTGCTAGTGGTTTGGTAAATAGGGGCTACACCTTC; D: .; size: .; J: TRBJ1-2; V: TRBV12-5
CDR3: CAWSHVAGDEEYF; DNA: TGTGCCTGGAGCCACGTCGCCGGGGACGAGGAGTATTTT; D: .; size: .; J: TRBJ2-3; V: TRBV30
CDR3: CASSAASRQGVEYNEQFF; DNA: TGTGCCAGCAGCGCGGCCTCTCGACAGGGGGTCGAATACAATGAGCAGTTCTTC; D: TRBD1; size: .; J: TRBJ2-1; V: TRBV9
CDR3: CSVAPGLRGGNEQFF; DNA: TGCAGCGTCGCCCCCGGTCTGAGGGGGGGCAATGAGCAGTTCTTC; D: .; size: .; J: TRBJ2-1; V: TRBV29-1
CDR3: CASSSHTENTEAFF; DNA: TGTGCCAGCAGTTCCCATACCGAGAACACTGAAGCTTTCTTT; D: .; size: .; J: TRBJ1-1; V: TRBV6-2/TRBV6-3
CDR3: CASSLSWEQEGEKLFF; DNA: TGTGCCAGCAGCTTAAGTTGGGAGCAGGAGGGTGAAAAACTGTTTTTT; D: .; size: .; J: TRBJ1-4; V: TRBV7-9
CDR3: CASSVAGQGLRETQYF; DNA: TGTGCCAGCAGCGTAGCTGGACAGGGGCTTCGGGAGACCCAGTACTTC; D: TRBD1; size: .; J: TRBJ2-5; V: TRBV9
CDR3: CASNAGLLASQYF; DNA: TGTGCCAGCAACGCAGGGCTCCTTGCGTCGCAGTATTTT; D: .; size: .; J: TRBJ2-3; V: TRBV2
CDR3: CASSRRVGVGTEAFF; DNA: TGTGCCAGCAGCCGTCGTGTTGGGGTTGGCACTGAAGCTTTCTTT; D: .; size: .; J: TRBJ1-1; V: TRBV7-6
CDR3: CASSIGQGENTEAFF; DNA: TGTGCCAGTAGTATCGGACAGGGGGAGAACACTGAAGCTTTCTTT; D: TRBD1; size: .; J: TRBJ1-1; V: TRBV19
CDR3: CAWSFGTGNTIYF; DNA: TGTGCCTGGAGTTTTGGAACTGGAAACACCATATATTTT; D: .; size: .; J: TRBJ1-3; V: TRBV30
CDR3: CASGGAGNQPQHF; DNA: TGTGCCAGCGGAGGGGCAGGCAATCAGCCCCAGCATTTT; D: .; size: few; J: TRBJ1-5; V: TRBV27
CDR3: CASSVYRGRGTEAFF; DNA: TGTGCCAGCAGCGTATACAGGGGGCGCGGCACTGAAGCTTTCTTT; D: TRBD1; size: .; J: TRBJ1-1; V: TRBV7-2
CDR3: CASSLAAEGAHSPLHF; DNA: TGTGCCAGCAGCTTGGCCGCGGAGGGGGCGCATTCACCCCTCCACTTT; D: TRBD1; size: few; J: TRBJ1-6; V: TRBV5-5
CDR3: CASSELRGTMGTIYF; DNA: TGTGCCAGCTCAGAACTTCGGGGGACTATGGGCACCATATATTTT; D: .; size: once; J: TRBJ1-3; V: TRBV18
CDR3: CASSRQGAQNSYNSPLHF; DNA: TGTGCCAGCAGCCGCCAAGGGGCCCAAAACTCCTATAATTCACCCCTCCACTTT; D: .; size: .; J: TRBJ1-6; V: TRBV4-2
CDR3: CASSEAYRDYGYTF; DNA: TGTGCCAGCAGTGAAGCGTACAGGGACTATGGCTACACCTTC; D: .; size: .; J: TRBJ1-2; V: TRBV6-1
CDR3: CASSLFAQNTEAFF; DNA: TGCGCCAGCAGCTTGTTCGCTCAGAACACTGAAGCTTTCTTT; D: .; size: .; J: TRBJ1-1; V: TRBV5-1
CDR3: CSAAGVREAFF; DNA: TGCAGTGCGGCGGGCGTCCGAGAAGCTTTCTTT; D: .; size: .; J: TRBJ1-1; V: TRBV20-1
CDR3: CASRHGQGGIQYF; DNA: TGTGCCAGCAGGCACGGACAGGGAGGCATTCAGTACTTC; D: TRBD1; size: .; J: TRBJ2-4; V: TRBV6-5
CDR3: CASGTGVAQHF; DNA: TGTGCCAGTGGGACAGGGGTAGCCCAGCATTTT; D: TRBD1; size: .; J: TRBJ1-5; V: TRBV19